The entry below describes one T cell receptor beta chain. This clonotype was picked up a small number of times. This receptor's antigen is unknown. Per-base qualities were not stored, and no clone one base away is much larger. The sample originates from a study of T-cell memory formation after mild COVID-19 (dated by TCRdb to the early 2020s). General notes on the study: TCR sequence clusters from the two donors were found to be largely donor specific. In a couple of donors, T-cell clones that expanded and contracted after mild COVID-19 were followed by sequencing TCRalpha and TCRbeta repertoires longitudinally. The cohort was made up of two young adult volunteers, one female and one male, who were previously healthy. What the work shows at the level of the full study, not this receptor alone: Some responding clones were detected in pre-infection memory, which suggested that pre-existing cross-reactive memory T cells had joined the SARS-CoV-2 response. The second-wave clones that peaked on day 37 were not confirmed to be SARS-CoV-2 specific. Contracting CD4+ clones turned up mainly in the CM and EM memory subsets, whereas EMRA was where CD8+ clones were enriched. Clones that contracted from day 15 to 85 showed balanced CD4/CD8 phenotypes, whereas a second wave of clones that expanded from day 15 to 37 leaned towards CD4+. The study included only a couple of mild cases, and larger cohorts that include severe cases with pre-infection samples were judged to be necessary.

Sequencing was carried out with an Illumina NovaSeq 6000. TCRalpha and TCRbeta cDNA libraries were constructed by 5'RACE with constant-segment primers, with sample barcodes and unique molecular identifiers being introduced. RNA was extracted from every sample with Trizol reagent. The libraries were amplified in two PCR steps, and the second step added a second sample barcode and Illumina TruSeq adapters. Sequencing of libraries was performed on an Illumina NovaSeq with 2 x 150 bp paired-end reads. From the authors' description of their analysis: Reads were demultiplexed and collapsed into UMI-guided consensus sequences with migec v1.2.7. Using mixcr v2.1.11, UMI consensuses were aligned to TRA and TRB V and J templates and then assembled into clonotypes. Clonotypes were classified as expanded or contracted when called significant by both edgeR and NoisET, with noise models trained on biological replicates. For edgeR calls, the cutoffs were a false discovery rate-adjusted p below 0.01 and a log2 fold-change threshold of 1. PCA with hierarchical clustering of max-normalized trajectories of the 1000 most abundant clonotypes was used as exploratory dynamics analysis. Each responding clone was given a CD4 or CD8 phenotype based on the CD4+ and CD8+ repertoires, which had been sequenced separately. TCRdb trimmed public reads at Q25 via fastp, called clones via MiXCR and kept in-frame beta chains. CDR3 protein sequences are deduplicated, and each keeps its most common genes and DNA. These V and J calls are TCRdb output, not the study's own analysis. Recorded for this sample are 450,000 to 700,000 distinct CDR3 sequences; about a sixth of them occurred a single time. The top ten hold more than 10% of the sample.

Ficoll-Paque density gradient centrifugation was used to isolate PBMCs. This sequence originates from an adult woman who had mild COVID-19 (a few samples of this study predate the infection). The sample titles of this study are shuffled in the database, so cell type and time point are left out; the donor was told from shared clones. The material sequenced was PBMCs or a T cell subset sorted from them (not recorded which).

The CDR3 here reads CSAHRQGNSYEQYF. At the DNA level, the sequence is TGCAGTGCTCACCGACAGGGAAACTCCTACGAGCAGTACTTC. The chain joins TRBV20-1 to TRBJ2-7, with 7 bases aligning to TRBD1. Germline trimming: 5 bases from V, 0 bases from J; junction bases outside gene matches: 7. Inclusive of the bounding cysteine and phenylalanine, the CDR3 is 14 residues long. Just CDR3 DNA is preserved here, 42 bases in frame from base 1. Taken from the germline V gene (reference sequence), the CDR1 and CDR2 loops are DFQATT and SNEGSKA.